Listed below are T cell receptor beta chains from one sample, sequenced in a study of T cell changes during pregnancy in multiple sclerosis. Sequenced by immunoSEQ multiplex PCR; TCRdb stores in-frame clones only, minus some. The profile shows some 60,000 clones, around 93% of them singletons. The source material was CD4+ T cells from peripheral blood mononuclear cells, sampled in the first trimester of pregnancy. The receptors originated from a female donor with multiple sclerosis, enrolled in a pregnancy study. The CDR3 runs from the conserved cysteine through the conserved F or W. The D gene is left open where the match is weak. Expanded clones get a size class; other rows say once, few or many, or leave the size out.

>TRBV6-5|.|TRBJ1-1|.
CASSYRGAMNTEAFF
TGTGCCAGCAGTTATCGGGGGGCGATGAACACTGAAGCTTTCTTT
>TRBV10-3|.|TRBJ2-7|.
CAISESRGRGGSYEQYF
TGTGCCATCAGTGAGTCGCGCGGCAGGGGAGGGTCCTACGAGCAGTACTTC
>TRBV5-6|TRBD1|TRBJ1-5|.
CASSYLQGNQPQHF
TGTGCCAGCAGCTACCTACAGGGGAATCAGCCCCAGCATTTT
>TRBV7-9|TRBD1|TRBJ1-2|.
CASSPTGGNYGYTF
TGTGCCAGCAGCCCGACAGGGGGCAACTATGGCTACACCTTC
>TRBV7-2|.|TRBJ1-2|.
CASSARHGYGYTF
TGTGCCAGCAGCGCCCGACACGGCTATGGCTACACCTTC
>TRBV7-2|.|TRBJ1-2|.
CASSLEGNRQPIYGYTF
TGTGCCAGCAGCTTAGAGGGGAACCGACAGCCAATCTATGGCTACACCTTC
>TRBV19|.|TRBJ2-1|.
CASRSRRDEQFF
TGTGCCAGTAGAAGCCGGAGGGATGAGCAGTTCTTC
>TRBV27|.|TRBJ2-7|.
CASSFSQGRLYEQYF
TGTGCCAGCAGTTTCTCACAGGGCCGGCTTTACGAGCAGTACTTC
>TRBV5-8|.|TRBJ1-2|.
CASSLAVNYGYTF
TGTGCCAGCAGCTTGGCGGTTAACTATGGCTACACCTTC
>TRBV5-1|.|TRBJ1-5|.
CASSLGGGFYQPQHF
TGCGCCAGCAGCTTGGGAGGAGGTTTCTATCAGCCCCAGCATTTT
>TRBV18|.|TRBJ1-1|once
CASSPLPGSTEAFF
TGTGCCAGCTCACCACTTCCAGGGTCCACTGAAGCTTTCTTT
>TRBV30|TRBD2|TRBJ2-3|.
CAWSVAPSGGETQYF
TGTGCCTGGAGTGTCGCCCCTAGCGGGGGAGAAACGCAGTATTTT
>TRBV7-2|.|TRBJ1-2|.
CASSISIGEAHYGYTF
TGTGCCAGCAGCATTAGCATAGGAGAAGCACACTATGGCTACACCTTC
>TRBV6-6|.|TRBJ1-4|.
CASSSTATNEKLFF
TGTGCCAGCAGTTCTACAGCAACTAATGAAAAACTGTTTTTT
>TRBV2|.|TRBJ2-2|.
CASSEVRLMNTGELFF
TGTGCCAGCAGTGAAGTTCGACTGATGAACACCGGGGAGCTGTTTTTT
>TRBV7-2|TRBD2|TRBJ2-1|.
CASTFGGAGRNEQFF
TGTGCCAGCACCTTCGGGGGGGCCGGTCGAAATGAGCAGTTCTTC
>TRBV19|.|TRBJ2-5|.
CATSQLGSEETQYF
TGTGCCACCTCCCAGTTGGGGAGCGAGGAGACCCAGTACTTC
>TRBV2|TRBD1|TRBJ2-3|.
CASSPDRGPDTQYF
TGTGCCAGCAGTCCAGACAGGGGCCCAGATACGCAGTATTTT
>TRBV5-4|TRBD2|TRBJ2-7|.
CASSFRPGLAGNEQYF
TGTGCCAGCAGCTTTCGCCCCGGACTAGCGGGGAACGAGCAGTACTTC
>TRBV18|TRBD2|TRBJ2-5|.
CASSPLPSGGRETQYF
TGTGCCAGCTCACCACTCCCTAGCGGGGGCCGGGAGACCCAGTACTTC
>TRBV19|.|TRBJ2-7|.
CASSTLQGYEQYF
TGTGCCAGTAGTACCTTACAGGGATACGAGCAGTACTTC
>TRBV4-1|TRBD1|TRBJ1-2|.
CASSQPLQWTGYNHGYTF
TGCGCCAGCAGCCAACCGCTTCAATGGACAGGGTATAATCATGGCTACACCTTC
>TRBV11-2|TRBD1|TRBJ2-7|.
CASSLVQGNPYEQYF
TGTGCCAGCAGCTTAGTACAGGGGAATCCCTACGAGCAGTACTTC
>TRBV19|.|TRBJ1-4|.
CASSWTGEKLFF
TGTGCCAGTAGTTGGACTGGAGAAAAACTGTTTTTT
>TRBV30|.|TRBJ1-5|.
CAWSVRVGQPQHF
TGTGCCTGGAGTGTCCGGGTAGGACAGCCCCAGCATTTT
>TRBV7-2|.|TRBJ1-2|.
CASSYPGGYGYTF
TGTGCCAGCAGCTACCCGGGGGGCTATGGCTACACCTTC
>TRBV25-1|TRBD1|TRBJ2-1|few
CASSGTGSNEQFF
TGTGCCAGCAGTGGGACAGGGTCCAATGAGCAGTTCTTC
>TRBV11-3|.|TRBJ1-1|.
CASSLRGGTEAFF
TGTGCCAGCAGCTTAAGGGGAGGCACTGAAGCTTTCTTT
>TRBV14|.|TRBJ2-7|.
CASSQGHTLGEQYF
TGTGCCAGCAGCCAGGGACACACCCTCGGCGAGCAGTACTTC
>TRBV6-1|.|TRBJ1-5|.
CASSKNGDMYQPQHF
TGTGCCAGCAGCAAAAACGGGGACATGTATCAGCCCCAGCATTTT
>TRBV7-2|TRBD1|TRBJ2-2|.
CASSLFPGGTTGELFF
TGTGCCAGCAGCTTATTTCCAGGGGGTACCACCGGGGAGCTGTTTTTT
>TRBV6-1|.|TRBJ2-7|.
CASSEFSGSPYEQYF
TGTGCCAGCAGTGAATTTTCCGGGAGTCCCTACGAGCAGTACTTC
>TRBV7-3|.|TRBJ2-3|.
CASSLVGHFTDTQYF
TGTGCCAGCAGCTTAGTGGGACACTTCACAGATACGCAGTATTTT
>TRBV27|.|TRBJ2-5|.
CASSQLPSGAETQYF
TGTGCCAGCAGCCAGCTTCCGTCTGGGGCGGAGACCCAGTACTTC
>TRBV6-1|.|TRBJ2-2|.
CASSARLQGNTGELFF
TGTGCCAGCAGTGCTCGTCTACAGGGCAACACCGGGGAGCTGTTTTTT
>TRBV7-2|.|TRBJ1-2|.
CASSRRPADFYGYTF
TGTGCCAGCAGCCGAAGACCAGCGGACTTTTATGGCTACACCTTC